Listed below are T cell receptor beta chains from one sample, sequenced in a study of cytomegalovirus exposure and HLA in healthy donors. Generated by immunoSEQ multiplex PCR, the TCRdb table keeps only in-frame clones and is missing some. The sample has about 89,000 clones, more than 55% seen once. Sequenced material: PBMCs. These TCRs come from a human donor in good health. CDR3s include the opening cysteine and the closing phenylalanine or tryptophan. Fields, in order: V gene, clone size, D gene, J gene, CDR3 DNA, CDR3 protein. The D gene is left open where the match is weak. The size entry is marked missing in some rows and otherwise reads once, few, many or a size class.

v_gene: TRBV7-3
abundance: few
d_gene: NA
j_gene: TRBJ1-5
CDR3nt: TGTGCCAGCAGCTTACGGGGGGTCGATCAGCCCCAGCATTTT
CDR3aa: CASSLRGVDQPQHF

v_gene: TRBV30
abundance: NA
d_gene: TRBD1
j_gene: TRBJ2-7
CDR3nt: TGTGCCTGGCGGCAGGGGGCTTACGAGCAGTACTTC
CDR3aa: CAWRQGAYEQYF

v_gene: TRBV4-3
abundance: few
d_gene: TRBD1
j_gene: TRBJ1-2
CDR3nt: TGCGCCAGCAGCCAAGATAGTGTCGGGACAGGGGGGCATGGCTACACCTTC
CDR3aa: CASSQDSVGTGGHGYTF

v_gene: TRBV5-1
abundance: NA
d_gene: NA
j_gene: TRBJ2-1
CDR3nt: TGCGCCAGCAGCTTGGACAGCGGAGCTTACAATGAGCAGTTCTTC
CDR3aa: CASSLDSGAYNEQFF

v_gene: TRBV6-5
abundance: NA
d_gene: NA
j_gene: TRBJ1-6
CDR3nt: TGTGCCAGCAGTGAATCAGGGAAAGCCCTCCACTTT
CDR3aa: CASSESGKALHF

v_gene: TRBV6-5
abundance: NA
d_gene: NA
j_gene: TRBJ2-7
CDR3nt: TGTGCCAGCAGATACCAGCGTGGTGGCGAGCAGTACTTC
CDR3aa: CASRYQRGGEQYF

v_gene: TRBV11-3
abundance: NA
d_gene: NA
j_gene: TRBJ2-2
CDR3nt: TGTGCCAGCAGCTTAGGATACGGGGGGCACACCGGGGAGCTGTTTTTT
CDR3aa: CASSLGYGGHTGELFF

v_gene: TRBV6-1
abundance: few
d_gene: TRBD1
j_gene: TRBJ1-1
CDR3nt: TGTGCCAGCAGCTCGGGACAGGGGGGCACTGAAGCTTTCTTT
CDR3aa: CASSSGQGGTEAFF

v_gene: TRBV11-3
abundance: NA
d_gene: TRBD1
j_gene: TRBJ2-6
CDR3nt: TGTGCCAGCAGCCCCTCTCAGGGGGTCTCTGGGGCCAACGTCCTGACTTTC
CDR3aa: CASSPSQGVSGANVLTF

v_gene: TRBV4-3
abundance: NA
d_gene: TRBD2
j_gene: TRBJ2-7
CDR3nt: TGCGCCAGCAGCCAAGGGCTAGCGGAAGCATACGAGCAGTACTTC
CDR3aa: CASSQGLAEAYEQYF

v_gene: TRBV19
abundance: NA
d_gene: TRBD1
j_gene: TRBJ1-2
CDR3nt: TGTGCCAGTAACGGACAGGGTAGGGCCCATGGCTACACCTTC
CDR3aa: CASNGQGRAHGYTF

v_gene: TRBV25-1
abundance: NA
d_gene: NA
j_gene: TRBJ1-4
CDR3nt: TGTGCCAGCAGTGGCGGGGTGTTCAGCACTAATGAAAAACTGTTTTTT
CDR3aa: CASSGGVFSTNEKLFF

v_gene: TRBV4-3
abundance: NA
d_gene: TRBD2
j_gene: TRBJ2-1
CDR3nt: TGCGCCAGTAGCCAAGGCCTAGCGGGGGGGCGTGAGCAGTTCTTC
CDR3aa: CASSQGLAGGREQFF

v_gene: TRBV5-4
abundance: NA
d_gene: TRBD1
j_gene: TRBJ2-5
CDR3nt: TGTGCCAGCAGCCCCCAGGGGGCAGGGGAGACCCAGTACTTC
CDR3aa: CASSPQGAGETQYF

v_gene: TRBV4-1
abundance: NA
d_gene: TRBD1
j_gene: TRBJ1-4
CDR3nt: TGCGCCAGCAGCCAAGATTTAAGGACAGGGAGGTACGAAAAACTGTTTTTT
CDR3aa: CASSQDLRTGRYEKLFF

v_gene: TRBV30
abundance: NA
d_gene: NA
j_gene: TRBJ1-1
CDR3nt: TGTGCCTGGAGCCAGGGTGACACTGAAGCTTTCTTT
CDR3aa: CAWSQGDTEAFF

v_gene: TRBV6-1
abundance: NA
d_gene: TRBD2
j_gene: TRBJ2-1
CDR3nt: TGTGCCAGCACTTCAAGCGGGGGGTATTCGAATGAGCAGTTCTTC
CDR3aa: CASTSSGGYSNEQFF

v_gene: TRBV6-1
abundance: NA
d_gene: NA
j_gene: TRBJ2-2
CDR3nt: TGTGCCAGCACCCCTAGACAGACTAACACCGGGGAGCTGTTTTTT
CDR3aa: CASTPRQTNTGELFF

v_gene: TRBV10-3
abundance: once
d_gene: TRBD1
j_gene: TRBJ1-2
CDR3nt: TGTGCCATCAGTACAGGGGGCTCTAACTATGGCTACACCTTC
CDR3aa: CAISTGGSNYGYTF

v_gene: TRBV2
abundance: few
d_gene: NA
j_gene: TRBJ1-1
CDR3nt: TGTGCCAGCAGGAAGGACAGGAACACTGAAGCTTTCTTT
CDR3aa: CASRKDRNTEAFF

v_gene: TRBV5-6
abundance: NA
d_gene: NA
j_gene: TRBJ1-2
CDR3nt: TGTGCCAGCAGCTTGGGATTCGGTGGAGATAACTATGGCTACACCTTC
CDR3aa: CASSLGFGGDNYGYTF

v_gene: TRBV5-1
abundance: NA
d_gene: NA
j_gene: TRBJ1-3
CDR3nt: TGCGCCAGCAGCCAGAGCGGAGCTGGAAACACCATATATTTT
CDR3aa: CASSQSGAGNTIYF

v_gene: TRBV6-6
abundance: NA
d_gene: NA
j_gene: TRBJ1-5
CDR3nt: TGTGCCAGCAGTTACATCCAGGGGATGGGGCAGCCCCAGCATTTT
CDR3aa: CASSYIQGMGQPQHF

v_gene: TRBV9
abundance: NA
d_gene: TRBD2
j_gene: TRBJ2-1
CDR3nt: TGTGCCAGCAGCGTAGATTTAGCGGGGGGGGTATTGTATGAGCAGTTCTTC
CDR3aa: CASSVDLAGGVLYEQFF

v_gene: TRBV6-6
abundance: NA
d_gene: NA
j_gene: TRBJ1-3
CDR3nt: TGTGCCTCAACACAGGGCTTCTCTGGAAACACCATATATTTT
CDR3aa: CASTQGFSGNTIYF

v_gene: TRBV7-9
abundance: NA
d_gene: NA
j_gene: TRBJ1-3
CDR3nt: TGTGCCAGCAGCTTAAGTAGGGGCGATGGAAACACCATATATTTT
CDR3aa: CASSLSRGDGNTIYF

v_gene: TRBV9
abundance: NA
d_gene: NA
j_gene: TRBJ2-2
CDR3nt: TGTGCCAGCAGTGCCGGACTATACTCGAACACCGGGGAGCTGTTTTTT
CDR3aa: CASSAGLYSNTGELFF

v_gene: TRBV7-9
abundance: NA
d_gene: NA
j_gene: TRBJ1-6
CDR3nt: TGTGCCAGCACAGGGTTGAATTCACCCCTCCACTTT
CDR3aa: CASTGLNSPLHF

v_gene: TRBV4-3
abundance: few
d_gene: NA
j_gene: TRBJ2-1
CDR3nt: TGCGCCAGCAGCACTATAGGGAGCTCCTACAATGAGCAGTTCTTC
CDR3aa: CASSTIGSSYNEQFF

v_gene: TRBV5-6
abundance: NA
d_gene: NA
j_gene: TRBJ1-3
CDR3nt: TGTGCCAGCAGCACTACCGACGGGGGAAACACCATATATTTT
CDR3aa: CASSTTDGGNTIYF

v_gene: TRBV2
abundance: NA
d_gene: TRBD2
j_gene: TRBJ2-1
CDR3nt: TGTGCCAGCAGTGAGGGTAGGCGGGGGGGTTACAATGAGCAGTTCTTC
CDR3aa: CASSEGRRGGYNEQFF

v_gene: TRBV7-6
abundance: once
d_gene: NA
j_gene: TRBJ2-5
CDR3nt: TGTGCCAGCACCGGGGCGGGGGCGCCACCGTACCAAGAGACCCAGTACTTC
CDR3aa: CASTGAGAPPYQETQYF

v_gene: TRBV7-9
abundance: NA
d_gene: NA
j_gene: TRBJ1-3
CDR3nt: TGTGCCAGCAGTCCCCACGGGGCCGGGGGGCCCTCTGGAAACACCATATATTTT
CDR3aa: CASSPHGAGGPSGNTIYF

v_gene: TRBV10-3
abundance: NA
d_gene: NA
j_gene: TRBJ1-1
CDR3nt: TGTGCCATTAGCGGGGTAGGGGTGGACACTGAAGCTTTCTTT
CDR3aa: CAISGVGVDTEAFF

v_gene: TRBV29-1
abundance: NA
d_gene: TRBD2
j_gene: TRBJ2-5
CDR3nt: TGCAGCGTTGTCGAGGGGTCTCGGGAGGGGACCCAGTACTTC
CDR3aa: CSVVEGSREGTQYF

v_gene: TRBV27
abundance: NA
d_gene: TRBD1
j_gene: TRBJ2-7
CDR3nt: TGTGCCAGCAGTTGGACAGGGGGCACCTACGAGCAGTACTTC
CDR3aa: CASSWTGGTYEQYF

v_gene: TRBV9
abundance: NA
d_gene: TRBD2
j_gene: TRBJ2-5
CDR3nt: TGTGCCAGCAGCGTCGGGGGGCAAGAGACCCAGTACTTC
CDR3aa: CASSVGGQETQYF

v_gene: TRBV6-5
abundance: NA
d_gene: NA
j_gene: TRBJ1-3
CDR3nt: TGTGCCAGCAGCCAATCTATGAGGTCTGGAAACACCATATATTTT
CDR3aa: CASSQSMRSGNTIYF

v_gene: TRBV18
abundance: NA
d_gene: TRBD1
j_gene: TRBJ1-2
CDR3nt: TGTGCCAGCTCAACGACACACGGACAGGCCGACTATGGCTACACCTTC
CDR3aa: CASSTTHGQADYGYTF

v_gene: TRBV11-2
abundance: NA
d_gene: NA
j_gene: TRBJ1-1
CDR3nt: TGTGCCAGCAGCTTAGTCGGGGGGGAAGCTTTCTTT
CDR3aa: CASSLVGGEAFF

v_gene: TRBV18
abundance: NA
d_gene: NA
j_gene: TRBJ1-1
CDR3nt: TGTGCCAGCTCACCACCTTCCGCGCGGGACACTGAAGCTTTCTTT
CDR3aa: CASSPPSARDTEAFF

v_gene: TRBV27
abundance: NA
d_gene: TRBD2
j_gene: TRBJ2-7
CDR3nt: TGTGCCAGCAGTTTATTGGCTAGCGGCTCAATTGCCTACGAGCAGTACTTC
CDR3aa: CASSLLASGSIAYEQYF